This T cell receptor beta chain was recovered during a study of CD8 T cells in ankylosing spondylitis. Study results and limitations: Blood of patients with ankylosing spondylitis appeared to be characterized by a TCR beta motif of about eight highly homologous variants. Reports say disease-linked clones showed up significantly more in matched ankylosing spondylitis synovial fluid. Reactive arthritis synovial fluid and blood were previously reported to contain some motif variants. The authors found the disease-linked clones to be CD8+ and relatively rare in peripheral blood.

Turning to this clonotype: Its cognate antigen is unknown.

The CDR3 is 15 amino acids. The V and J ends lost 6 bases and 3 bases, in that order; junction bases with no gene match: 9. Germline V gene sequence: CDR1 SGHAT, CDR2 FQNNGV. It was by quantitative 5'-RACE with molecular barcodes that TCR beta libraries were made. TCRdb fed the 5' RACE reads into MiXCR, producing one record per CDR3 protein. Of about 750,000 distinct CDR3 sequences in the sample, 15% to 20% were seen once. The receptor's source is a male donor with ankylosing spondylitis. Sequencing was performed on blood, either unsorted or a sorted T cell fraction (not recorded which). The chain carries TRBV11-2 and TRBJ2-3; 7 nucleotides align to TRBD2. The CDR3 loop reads CASRRAGLVTDTQYF. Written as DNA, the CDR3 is TGTGCCAGCAGGAGAGCGGGACTGGTGACAGATACGCAGTATTTT.